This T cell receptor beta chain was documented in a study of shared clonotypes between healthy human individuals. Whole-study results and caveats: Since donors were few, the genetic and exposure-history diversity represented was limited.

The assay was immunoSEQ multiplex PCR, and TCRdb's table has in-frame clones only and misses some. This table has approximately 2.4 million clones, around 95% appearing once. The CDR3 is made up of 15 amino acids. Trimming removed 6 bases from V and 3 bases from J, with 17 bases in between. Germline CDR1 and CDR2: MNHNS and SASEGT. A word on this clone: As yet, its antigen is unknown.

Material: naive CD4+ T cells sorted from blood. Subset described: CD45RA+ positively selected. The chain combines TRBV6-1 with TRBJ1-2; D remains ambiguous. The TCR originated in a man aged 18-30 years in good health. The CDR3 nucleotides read TGTGCCAGCAGCGCGGGGTTGAACAGCCACTATGGCTACACCTTC. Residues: CASSAGLNSHYGYTF.